A selection of T cell receptor beta chains follows, all from one sample in a study of cytomegalovirus exposure and HLA in healthy donors. Measured with immunoSEQ multiplex PCR; TCRdb has only the in-frame clones, and not every one. The specimen's table records approximately 45,000 clones. The sample was PBMCs. Every receptor here comes from a woman in her 40s in good health and CMV-seronegative. CDR3s include the opening cysteine and the closing phenylalanine or tryptophan. The D gene is left open where the match is weak.

J: TRBJ1-6
V: TRBV7-9
D: .
CDR3: CASSPPGSYNSPLHF
DNA: TGTGCCAGCAGCCCCCCCGGCTCCTATAATTCACCCCTCCACTTT

J: TRBJ2-5
V: TRBV5-1
D: .
CDR3: CASSFGGGLRQETQYF
DNA: TGCGCCAGCAGCTTTGGCGGAGGGTTGAGACAAGAGACCCAGTACTTC

J: TRBJ2-7
V: TRBV19
D: TRBD1
CDR3: CASSPGTGGPLYEQYF
DNA: TGTGCCAGTAGTCCAGGGACAGGGGGCCCCCTCTACGAGCAGTACTTC

J: TRBJ1-1
V: TRBV5-1
D: .
CDR3: CASGRDMNTEAFF
DNA: TGCGCCAGCGGTAGAGACATGAACACTGAAGCTTTCTTT

J: TRBJ2-5
V: TRBV7-2
D: .
CDR3: CASSDMGAKVETQYF
DNA: TGTGCCAGCAGCGACATGGGGGCAAAGGTGGAGACCCAGTACTTC

J: TRBJ2-3
V: TRBV30
D: .
CDR3: CAWRSRGSSGTQYF
DNA: TGTGCCTGGAGAAGCAGGGGATCCTCCGGCACGCAGTATTTT

J: TRBJ2-1
V: TRBV18
D: TRBD2
CDR3: CASSSGLAGYNEQFF
DNA: TGTGCCAGCTCATCAGGACTAGCGGGTTACAATGAGCAGTTCTTC

J: TRBJ2-2
V: TRBV5-6
D: .
CDR3: CASSSVTGELFF
DNA: TGTGCCAGCAGCTCCGTTACCGGGGAGCTGTTTTTT

J: TRBJ2-1
V: TRBV9
D: .
CDR3: CASSVIRSEGEQFF
DNA: TGTGCCAGCAGCGTAATCCGCTCGGAGGGTGAGCAGTTCTTC

J: TRBJ2-2
V: TRBV15
D: .
CDR3: CATSRDLQDSGELFF
DNA: TGTGCCACCAGCAGAGATCTTCAGGACAGCGGGGAGCTGTTTTTT

J: TRBJ1-1
V: TRBV15
D: .
CDR3: CATSRDLGQYDFF
DNA: TGTGCCACCAGCAGAGATTTGGGACAATATGATTTCTTT

J: TRBJ1-5
V: TRBV2
D: TRBD1
CDR3: CASTQGALSNQPQHF
DNA: TGTGCCAGCACACAGGGGGCGTTGAGCAATCAGCCCCAGCATTTT

J: TRBJ2-1
V: TRBV29-1
D: TRBD2
CDR3: CSAPGTSGHNEQFF
DNA: TGCAGCGCCCCCGGGACTAGCGGTCACAATGAGCAGTTCTTC

J: TRBJ2-7
V: TRBV5-1
D: .
CDR3: CASSLVGGSATYEQYF
DNA: TGCGCCAGCAGCTTGGTGGGGGGTAGCGCTACATACGAGCAGTACTTC

J: TRBJ2-3
V: TRBV5-6
D: .
CDR3: CASSPNTDTQYF
DNA: TGTGCCAGCAGCCCCAACACAGATACGCAGTATTTT

J: TRBJ2-5
V: TRBV5-4
D: TRBD2
CDR3: CASSSEGRENQYF
DNA: TGTGCCAGCAGCTCGGAAGGGCGGGAGAACCAGTACTTC

J: TRBJ2-6
V: TRBV4-3
D: .
CDR3: CASSSQRGAGANVLTF
DNA: TGCGCCAGCAGCTCCCAAAGGGGCGCTGGGGCCAACGTCCTGACTTTC

J: TRBJ1-1
V: TRBV2
D: TRBD1
CDR3: CASSLGTDYDEDFF
DNA: TGTGCCAGCAGCCTCGGGACAGACTATGATGAAGATTTCTTT

J: TRBJ1-1
V: TRBV19
D: TRBD1
CDR3: CASTLGVRQGASEAFF
DNA: TGTGCCAGTACCCTGGGGGTACGACAGGGGGCTTCTGAAGCTTTCTTT

J: TRBJ2-2
V: TRBV30
D: TRBD1
CDR3: CAWRNTGQGDTGELFF
DNA: TGTGCCTGGAGGAACACCGGACAGGGGGACACCGGGGAGCTGTTTTTT

J: TRBJ2-7
V: TRBV11-2
D: TRBD2
CDR3: CASSPSSGASGRQYF
DNA: TGTGCCAGCAGCCCCTCCTCAGGAGCTAGCGGGAGGCAGTACTTC

J: TRBJ1-6
V: TRBV9
D: TRBD1
CDR3: CASSVRQGESPLHF
DNA: TGTGCCAGCAGCGTGAGACAGGGGGAGTCACCCCTCCACTTT

J: TRBJ1-1
V: TRBV6-5
D: TRBD1
CDR3: CASSYDRVNTEAFF
DNA: TGTGCCAGCAGTTACGACAGGGTGAACACTGAAGCTTTCTTT

J: TRBJ2-1
V: TRBV4-3
D: .
CDR3: CASSRYAGEQFF
DNA: TGCGCCAGCAGCCGCTATGCCGGTGAGCAGTTCTTC

J: TRBJ1-1
V: TRBV18
D: .
CDR3: CASSPNPGVAEAFF
DNA: TGTGCCAGCTCACCAAACCCAGGGGTGGCTGAAGCTTTCTTT